This T cell receptor beta chain was retrieved from a study of blood T cell repertoires in COVID-19. Libraries were prepared by immunoSEQ multiplex PCR; TCRdb keeps only in-frame clonotypes and omits some of them. This sample carries more than 50,000 clones, about 73% of them seen once, and the ten largest clones take over 11%. Losses at the gene ends were 0 bases for V and 8 bases for J; bases not matched to a gene: 11. CDR3 length equals 18 residues. Germline CDR1 reads LGHDT; CDR2 reads YNNKEL (reference sequence). The chain carries TRBV3-1 (or the pseudogene TRBV3-2) and TRBJ2-1; 12 bases are a match to TRBD2. The sequenced sample consisted of peripheral blood. This sequence was found in a woman aged 70 to 79 with acute or convalescent COVID-19. The CDR3 nucleotides read TGTGCCAGCAGCCAAGAGGGGCTAGCGGGGGGGCATTGGGATGAGCAGTTCTTC. It encodes CASSQEGLAGGHWDEQFF.